This TCR beta chain was recorded in a study of T cell repertoires in cytomegalovirus infection (dated by TCRdb to about 2019). Some background on the complete study: Donor HLA type was relevant to the analysis, because carriage of CMV infection together with the matching HLA type was indicated by public TCR beta signatures. Here is what the overall study found, with its caveats: Carriers of CMV infection plus the relevant HLA type were discriminated by the cumulative frequency of public TCR beta family members in the study cohort and in an independent 352-donor cohort. The ex vivo response was dominated by HLA-C-restricted CMV-specific TCR beta clonotypes, and the single most frequent clonotype in two of eight donors was supplied by these HLA-C-restricted clonotypes.

This clonotype was seen more than once but under ten times. This receptor's antigen is unknown. The record has no base qualities; no much larger clone is one base away. The CDR3 runs 13 amino acids, cysteine and phenylalanine included. Left in the record is the CDR3 DNA by itself, 39 bases read in frame from the first base. CDR1 SNHLY and CDR2 FYNNEI were looked up in the germline V gene. Trimming leaves V shorter by 6 bases and J shorter by 8 bases, with the junction holding 7 bases beyond the gene matches. Sequencing relied on an Illumina HiSeq 1500. Through fastp at Q25 and MiXCR, TCRdb rebuilt clones from the public reads, retaining in-frame beta chains. One record per CDR3 amino acid sequence lists the most common genes and DNA. In all, the sample holds roughly 230,000 distinct CDR3 sequences, and 22% of those were seen once. The ten most abundant clones make up roughly 20% of the sample.

This receptor chain uses TRBV2 and TRBJ2-1, with 7 junctional bases fitting TRBD2. The sequenced sample was CD8+ T cells from PBMCs. This TCR was sampled from a human donor in good health (CMV status not recorded). Some clones in this sample may be carry-over from other donors' samples. The CDR3 protein is CASRKSGGDEQFF. The DNA sequence follows: TGTGCCAGCAGGAAAAGTGGGGGGGATGAGCAGTTCTTC.